This T cell receptor beta chain was documented in a study of blood T cell repertoires in COVID-19 (dated by TCRdb to the early 2020s). For context, the study as a whole: The collaborator samples originated in the United States, Italy and Spain and spanned the acute and convalescent phases of COVID-19. The prospective study material was composed of cDNA or gDNA derived from T cells, B-cell-depleted T cells, or PBMCs. Deeply sampled blood TCRbeta repertoires from subjects exposed to, actively infected with, or recovered from COVID-19 were included in the dataset. A freely available public database, intended as a resource for researchers studying the immune response to SARS-CoV-2, is where the repertoires were released. Samples were obtained from the ongoing ImmuneRACE study (first 160 participants) and from 1,200 or so subjects provided by 6 global collaborators. Sample metadata almost always included a de-identified subject ID, COVID-19 status, age in years and sex. Where available, HLA class I and class II types were taken from metadata supplied by the sample provider and were not determined by assay-based typing. Study-level results and caveats: Clinical and demographic metadata were provided uncurated, with the amount varying by source and participant.

TCRbeta CDR3 regions were amplified from genomic DNA by means of the immunoSEQ Assay, a bias-controlled multiplex PCR. The authors processed their data as follows. Nucleated cell counts per sample were estimated from amplification of reference gene primers within the assay. To quantify the absolute abundance of each unique TCRbeta CDR3 rearrangement, sequence reads were collapsed and filtered. Productive Simpson clonality was computed per sample as the square root of Simpson's diversity index over productive rearrangements. TCRdb holds this immuneACCESS table with in-frame rearrangements only. Some clones are missing; in checked studies, unresolved V genes explain under half, and the rest has no known cause. V, J and clone size are taken as reported in that table, and D and trimming were inferred from the DNA itself. This sample holds around 77,000 clones; 82% were observed only once. The ten largest clones capture around a sixth of the sample.

On this clone: Its antigen has not been determined. No per-base quality is available; no much larger clone lies one base away.

Each collaborating institution followed its own protocols to collect whole blood in K2EDTA tubes. For TCRbeta analysis, collaborator samples were shipped as frozen whole blood, as isolated PBMCs, or as DNA extracted from either sample type. The germline V gene yields MNHEY for CDR1 and SVGEGT for CDR2. Trimmed from V: 6 bases; trimmed from J: 7 bases; junction bases lacking a gene match: 2. The CDR3 holds 12 amino acids from the cysteine to the phenylalanine. Of the read, only the CDR3 DNA is kept; its 36 bases are in frame from base 1. The rearranged segments are TRBV6-2 or TRBV6-3 and TRBJ1-3; 8 bases in between match TRBD1. The sequenced sample was peripheral blood. The clonotype comes from a human donor in a cohort sampled during active COVID-19. The DNA sequence is given as TGTGCCAGCAGCCGGACAGGGAACACCATATATTTT. This encodes CASSRTGNTIYF.